One sample yielded the 10 T cell receptor beta chains listed below, sequenced in a study of blood T cell repertoires in COVID-19. Assay used: immunoSEQ multiplex PCR; TCRdb lists only in-frame clones, some missing. The data hold 200,000 to 250,000 clones, with more than 70% observed a single time. Sequencing was performed on peripheral blood. The receptors shown here come from a woman older than 75 with acute or convalescent COVID-19.

The chain links TRBV7-2 to TRBJ2-3; 12 bases are a match to TRBD2. The trim removed 1 base at V and 4 bases at J, leaving 12 bases unmatched. This CDR3 region has 19 residues. Per the germline V gene, CDR1 is SGHTA and CDR2 is FQGNSA. The CDR3 DNA follows: TGTGCCAGCAGCTTAGTAGGGCTAGCGGGGGGGGAAGCCCCAGATACGCAGTATTTT. Translated, it gives CASSLVGLAGGEAPDTQYF.

V and J are TRBV9 and TRBJ2-7, with TRBD1 matching over 10 bases. Trimming removed 2 bases from V and 5 bases from J; junction bases left unmatched: 7. Per the germline V gene, CDR1 is SGDLS and CDR2 is YYNGEE. CDR3 length: 15 amino acids. CDR3 in DNA: TGTGCCAGCAGCGTCGGGACAGGGGTAGTGAACGAGCAGTACTTC. Its protein product is CASSVGTGVVNEQYF.

The chain uses TRBV9 and TRBJ1-2, with 8 bases fitting TRBD1. After removal of 3 bases from V and 5 bases from J, the junction contained 9 bases not matched to a gene. This CDR3 is 15 amino acids long. Germline V gene lookup returns CDR1 SGDLS and CDR2 YYNGEE. CDR3 DNA sequence: TGTGCCAGCAGCGAGAGGGACAGGAACAGTTATGGCTACACCTTC. Translation: CASSERDRNSYGYTF.

The V and J genes are TRBV5-1 and TRBJ2-5; TRBD1 is a possible D gene (5 bases). The CDR3 length is 13 residues. Trimming cost V 4 bases and J 4 bases, with 11 bases left between them. The germline gives CDR1 SGHRS, CDR2 YFSETQ. Here the CDR3 DNA reads TGCGCCAGCAGCCCCAGGGCAGGAGAGACCCAGTACTTC. Encoded protein: CASSPRAGETQYF.

The chain recombines TRBV12-5 with TRBJ2-7, with TRBD1 matching over 8 bases. The CDR3 has 14 residues. V was pared by 8 bases and J by 0 bases, with 6 bases of the junction left unmatched. Germline CDR1 reads LGHNT; CDR2 reads FRNRAP. Here the CDR3 DNA reads TGTGCTAGTACCCGGACAGGGAACTCCTACGAGCAGTACTTC. Translating it yields CASTRTGNSYEQYF. Based on the CDR3 plus reference TRBV12-5 and TRBJ2-7, the full variable domain is DARVTQTPRHKVTEMGQEVTMRCQPILGHNTVFWYRQTMMQGLELLAYFRNRAPLDDSGMPKDRFSAEMPDATLATLKIQPSEPRDSAVYFCASTRTGNSYEQYFGPGTRLTVT.

This sequence joins TRBV12-5 and TRBJ2-7; D might be TRBD1 (6 bases). This CDR3 comprises 14 residues. The ends were cut back, 4 bases at V and 3 bases at J, with 13 bases in the middle. Germline V gives CDR1 LGHNT, CDR2 FRNRAP. CDR3 in DNA: TGTGCTAGTGGTTCGAACCCACAGGGCTACGAGCAGTACTTC. The encoded protein is CASGSNPQGYEQYF.

The chain is built from TRBV11-3 and TRBJ1-5, with a possible D match to TRBD1 (6 bases). Trimming removed 5 bases at V and 1 base at J, with 12 bases between. The length of the CDR3 is 15 residues. The germline gives CDR1 SGHNT, CDR2 YENEEA. The CDR3 sequence: CASSVGTPSNQPQHF. CDR3 in DNA: TGTGCCAGCAGCGTCGGGACACCGAGCAATCAGCCCCAGCATTTT. Using reference TRBV11-3 and TRBJ1-5 for the parts outside the CDR3, the full variable domain is EAGVVQSPRYKIIEKKQPVAFWCNPISGHNTLYWYLQNLGQGPELLIRYENEEAVDDSQLPKDRFSAERLKGVDSTLKIQPAELGDSAVYLCASSVGTPSNQPQHFGDGTRLSIL.

This chain's CDR3 is CASSDPIRGRNSPLHF. CDR3 coding DNA: TGTGCCAGCAGCGATCCGATCAGGGGCCGAAATTCACCCCTCCACTTT. The chain combines TRBV5-4 with TRBJ1-6, with a tentative D call TRBD1 (6 bases). CDR1 is SGHNT, CDR2 YYREEE, per germline (reference sequence). The ends were cut back, 4 bases at V and 7 bases at J, with 18 bases in the middle. This CDR3 is 16 amino acids long.

In its sample, this clone was seen once. The V gene is TRBV15, the J gene TRBJ2-1; 7 nucleotides agree with TRBD1. Per the germline V gene, CDR1 is LNHNV and CDR2 is YYDKDF (reference sequence). With 5 bases clipped from V and 11 bases from J, the junction kept 18 bases outside the gene matches. The CDR3 has 16 residues. CDR3 region: CATSLSRGSLQFQQFF. CDR3 bases: TGTGCCACCAGCTTAAGCAGGGGGTCCCTACAATTTCAGCAGTTCTTC. The variable domain in full, completed from reference TRBV15 and TRBJ2-1, reads DAMVIQNPRYQVTQFGKPVTLSCSQTLNHNVMYWYQQKSSQAPKLLFHYYDKDFNNEADTPDNFQSRRPNTSFCFLDIRSPGLGDTAMYLCATSLSRGSLQFQQFFGPGTRLTVL.

J is TRBJ2-1 and V is TRBV6-2 or TRBV6-3; TRBD2 matches at 10 bases. Germline-derived CDR1 and CDR2 are MNHEY and SVGEGT. The CDR3 extends over 16 amino acids. J was trimmed by 4 bases and V by 5 bases; bases with no gene match: 8. The CDR3 nucleotides are TGTGCCAGCAGTCCCCTAGCGGGGGCCGTTTACAATGAGCAGTTCTTC. Its protein product is CASSPLAGAVYNEQFF.